The table lists the clone carrying this T cell receptor beta chain with a count of one. Method: immunoSEQ multiplex PCR; TCRdb's copy keeps in-frame clones and lacks some. The profile shows more than 70,000 clones, around nine tenths of them singletons. Germline CDR1 MNHEY, CDR2 SVGAGI. The ends were cut back, 5 bases at V and 8 bases at J, with 9 bases in the middle. The CDR3 length is 12 residues. This entry belongs to a study of T cell responses to AZD1222 COVID-19 vaccine. The V gene is TRBV6-5, the J gene TRBJ1-4; D is ambiguous. The input for sequencing was peripheral blood, taken on day 0 of AZD1222 vaccination. The TCR sequence derives from an adult in good health. The CDR3 DNA follows: TGTGCCAGCAGTCCCGGTACAGAAAAACTGTTTTTT. Protein product: CASSPGTEKLFF.